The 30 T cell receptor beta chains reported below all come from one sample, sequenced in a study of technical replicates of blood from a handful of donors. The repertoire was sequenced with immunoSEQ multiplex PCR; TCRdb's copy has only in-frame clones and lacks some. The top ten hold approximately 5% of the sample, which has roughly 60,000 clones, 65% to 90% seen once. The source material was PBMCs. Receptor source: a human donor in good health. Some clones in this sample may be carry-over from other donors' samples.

DNA of the CDR3: TGTGCCAGCAGTCCGGGGACTAGCGGGAGCCATGAGCAGTTCTTC. Residues: CASSPGTSGSHEQFF. The chain is built from TRBV6-6 and TRBJ2-1; 14 positions match TRBD2. The CDR3 is 15 amino acids. CDR1 is MNHNY, CDR2 SVGAGI, per germline (reference sequence). With 5 bases clipped from V and 8 bases from J, the junction kept 5 bases outside the gene matches.

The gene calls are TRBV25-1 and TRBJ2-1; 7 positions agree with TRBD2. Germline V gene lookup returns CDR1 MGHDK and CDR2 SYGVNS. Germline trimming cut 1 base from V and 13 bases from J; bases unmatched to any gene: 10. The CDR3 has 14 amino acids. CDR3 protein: CASSESGTIDLQFF. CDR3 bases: TGTGCCAGCAGTGAATCGGGGACTATTGACCTACAGTTCTTC.

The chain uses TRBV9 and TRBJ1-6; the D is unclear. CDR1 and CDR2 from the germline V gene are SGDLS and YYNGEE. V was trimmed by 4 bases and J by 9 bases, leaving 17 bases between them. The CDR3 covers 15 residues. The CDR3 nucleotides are TGTGCCAGCAGCCCGCGGGGAACAAGCAGTTCACCCCTCCACTTT. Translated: CASSPRGTSSSPLHF.

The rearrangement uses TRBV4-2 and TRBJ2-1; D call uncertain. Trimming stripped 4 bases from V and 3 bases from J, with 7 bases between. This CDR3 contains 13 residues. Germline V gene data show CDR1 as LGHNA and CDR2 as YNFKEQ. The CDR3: CASSPSNYNEQFF. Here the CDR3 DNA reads TGTGCCAGCAGCCCGAGCAACTACAATGAGCAGTTCTTC.

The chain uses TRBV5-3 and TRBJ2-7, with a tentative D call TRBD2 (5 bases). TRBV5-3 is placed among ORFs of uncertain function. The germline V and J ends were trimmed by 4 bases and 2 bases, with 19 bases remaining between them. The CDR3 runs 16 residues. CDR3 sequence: CARSPMRCRGTYEQYF. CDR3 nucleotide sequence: TGTGCCAGAAGCCCAATGCGGTGTCGGGGTACCTACGAGCAGTACTTC.

DNA for the CDR3: TGTGCCAGCAGCTTAGGACAGGTTGGCGGCTACACCTTC. Translated, it gives CASSLGQVGGYTF. This rearrangement joins TRBV7-2 to TRBJ1-2; D perhaps matches TRBD1 (6 bases). CDR1 and CDR2 (germline): SGHTA, FQGNSA. CDR3 size: 13 residues. Trimming took off 1 base at V and 8 bases at J, with 11 bases between the two ends.

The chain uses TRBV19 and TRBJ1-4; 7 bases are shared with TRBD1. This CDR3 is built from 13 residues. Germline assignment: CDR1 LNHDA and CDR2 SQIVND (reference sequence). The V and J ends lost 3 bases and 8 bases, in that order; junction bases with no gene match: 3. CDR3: CASSIEGAEKLFF. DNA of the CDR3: TGTGCCAGTAGTATTGAGGGGGCGGAAAAACTGTTTTTT.

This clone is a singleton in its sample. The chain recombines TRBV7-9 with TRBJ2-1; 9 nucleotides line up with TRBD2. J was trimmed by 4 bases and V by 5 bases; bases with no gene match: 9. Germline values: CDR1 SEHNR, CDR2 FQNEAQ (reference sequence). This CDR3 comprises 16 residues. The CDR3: CASSAESSGNYNEQFF. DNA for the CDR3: TGTGCCAGCAGCGCAGAATCTAGCGGGAATTACAATGAGCAGTTCTTC.

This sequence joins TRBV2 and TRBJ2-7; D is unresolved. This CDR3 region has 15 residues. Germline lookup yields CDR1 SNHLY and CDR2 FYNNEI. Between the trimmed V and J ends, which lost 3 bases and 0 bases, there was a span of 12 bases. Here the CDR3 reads CASSDFLLRSYEQYF. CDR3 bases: TGTGCCAGCAGTGATTTTCTACTACGCTCCTACGAGCAGTACTTC.

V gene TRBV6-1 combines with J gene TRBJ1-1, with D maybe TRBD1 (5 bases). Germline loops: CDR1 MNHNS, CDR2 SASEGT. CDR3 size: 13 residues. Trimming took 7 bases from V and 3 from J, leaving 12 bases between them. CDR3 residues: CASNSGQDTEAFF. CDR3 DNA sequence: TGTGCCAGCAACTCAGGGCAGGACACTGAAGCTTTCTTT.

The CDR3 region is CASSLAGTGVRETQYF. CDR3 sequence (DNA): TGTGCCAGCAGCTTGGCCGGGACAGGGGTGCGGGAGACCCAGTACTTC. The chain recombines TRBV5-6 with TRBJ2-5, with TRBD1 identical over 10 bases. The CDR3 sequence is 16 residues long. J gave up 5 bases and V 0 bases, and 7 bases lay outside the gene matches. Germline V CDR1 and CDR2: SGHDT, YYEEEE.

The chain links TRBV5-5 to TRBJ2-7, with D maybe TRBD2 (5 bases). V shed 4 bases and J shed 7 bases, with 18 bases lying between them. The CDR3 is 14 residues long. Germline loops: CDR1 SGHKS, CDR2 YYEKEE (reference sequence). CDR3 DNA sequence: TGTGCCAGCAGCCTAGGGTGGACTGGCGGGGAGCAGTACTTC. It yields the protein CASSLGWTGGEQYF.

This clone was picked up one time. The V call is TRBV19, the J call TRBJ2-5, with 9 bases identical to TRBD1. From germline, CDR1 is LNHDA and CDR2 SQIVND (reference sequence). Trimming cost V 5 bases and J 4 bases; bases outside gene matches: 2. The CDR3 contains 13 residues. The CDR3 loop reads CASSPGQGETQYF. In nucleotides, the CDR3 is TGTGCCAGTAGTCCGGGACAGGGAGAGACCCAGTACTTC.

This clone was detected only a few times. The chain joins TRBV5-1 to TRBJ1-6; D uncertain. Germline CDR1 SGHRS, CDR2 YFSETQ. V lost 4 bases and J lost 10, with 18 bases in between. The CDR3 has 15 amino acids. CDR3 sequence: CASSRGVAMESPLHF. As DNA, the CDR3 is TGCGCCAGCAGCCGAGGTGTGGCCATGGAATCACCCCTCCACTTT.

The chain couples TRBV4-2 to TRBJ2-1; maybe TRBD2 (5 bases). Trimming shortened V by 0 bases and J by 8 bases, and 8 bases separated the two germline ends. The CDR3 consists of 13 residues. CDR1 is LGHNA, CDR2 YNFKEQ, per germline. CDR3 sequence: CASSQEGGYEQFF. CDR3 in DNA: TGTGCCAGCAGCCAAGAAGGCGGGTATGAGCAGTTCTTC.

CDR3: CASSATPGTGGVGGELFF. The DNA of the CDR3 is TGCGCCAGCAGCGCCACCCCCGGGACAGGGGGCGTGGGCGGGGAGCTGTTTTTT. V and J are TRBV5-1 and TRBJ2-2; 12 positions match TRBD1. The CDR3 contains 18 residues. V was pared by 4 bases and J by 7 bases, with 14 bases of the junction left unmatched. The germline CDR1 and CDR2 sequences are SGHRS and YFSETQ.

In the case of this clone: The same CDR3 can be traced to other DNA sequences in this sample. The CDR3 loop is CASSPDRNYGYTF. In DNA, the CDR3 is TGTGCCAGCAGCCCGGACAGGAACTATGGCTACACCTTC. V and J are TRBV7-2 and TRBJ1-2, with 7 bases that match TRBD1. CDR1 and CDR2 from the germline V gene are SGHTA and FQGNSA. J was trimmed by 2 bases and V by 5 bases; bases with no gene match: 2. There are 13 residues in the CDR3.

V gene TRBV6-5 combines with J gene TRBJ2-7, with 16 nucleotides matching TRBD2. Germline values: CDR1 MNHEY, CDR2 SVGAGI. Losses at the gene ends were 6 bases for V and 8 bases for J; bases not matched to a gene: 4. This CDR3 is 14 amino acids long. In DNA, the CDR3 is TGTGCCAGCAGCACGGGACTAGCGGGAGGGAAGCAGTACTTC. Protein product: CASSTGLAGGKQYF.

The CDR3 DNA reads as TGCGCCAGCAGCACGGGACTAGCTAAAGAGACCCAGTACTTC. It codes for CASSTGLAKETQYF. The rearrangement joins TRBV4-1 to TRBJ2-5; 9 bases match TRBD2. The CDR3 is made up of 14 amino acids. The germline V gene has CDR1 MGHRA and CDR2 YSYEKL. V lost 5 bases, J lost 3 bases, and 4 bases stayed unmatched.

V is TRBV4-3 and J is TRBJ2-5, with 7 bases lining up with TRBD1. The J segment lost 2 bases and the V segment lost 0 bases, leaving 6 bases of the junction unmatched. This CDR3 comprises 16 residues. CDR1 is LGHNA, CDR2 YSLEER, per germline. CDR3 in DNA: TGCGCCAGCAGCCAAGAATGGACAGGACAGCAAGAGACCCAGTACTTC. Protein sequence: CASSQEWTGQQETQYF.

DNA of the CDR3: TGCAGTGCTACCCCCGGGGGCGAGCAGTACTTC. Translating it yields CSATPGGEQYF. The chain is built from TRBV20-1 and TRBJ2-7; a possible D gene is TRBD2 (6 bases). Germline CDR1 reads DFQATT; CDR2 reads SNEGSKA (reference sequence). The ends were cut back, 4 bases at V and 6 bases at J, with 10 bases in the middle. The CDR3 extends over 11 amino acids.

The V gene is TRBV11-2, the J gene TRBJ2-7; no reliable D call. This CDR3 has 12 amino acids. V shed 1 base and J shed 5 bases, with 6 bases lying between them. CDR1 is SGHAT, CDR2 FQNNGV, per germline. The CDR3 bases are TGTGCCAGCAGCTTAGGAGTCCACGAGCAGTACTTC. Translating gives CASSLGVHEQYF. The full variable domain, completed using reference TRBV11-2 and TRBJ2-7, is EAGVAQSPRYKIIEKRQSVAFWCNPISGHATLYWYQQILGQGPKLLIQFQNNGVVDDSQLPKDRFSAERLKGVDSTLKIQPAKLEDSAVYLCASSLGVHEQYFGPGTRLTVT.

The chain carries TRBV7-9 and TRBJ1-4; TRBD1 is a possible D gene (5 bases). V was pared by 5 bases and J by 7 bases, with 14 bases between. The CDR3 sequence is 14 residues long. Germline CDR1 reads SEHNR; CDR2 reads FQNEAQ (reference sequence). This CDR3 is CASSGQGVVEKLFF. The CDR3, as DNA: TGTGCCAGCAGCGGCCAGGGCGTCGTTGAAAAACTGTTTTTT.

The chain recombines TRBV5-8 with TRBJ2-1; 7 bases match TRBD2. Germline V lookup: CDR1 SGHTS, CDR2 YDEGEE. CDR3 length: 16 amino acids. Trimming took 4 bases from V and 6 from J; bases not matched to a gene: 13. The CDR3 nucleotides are TGTGCCAGCAGCCCCCCCGGGCGCCGCGGGAGCAATGAGCAGTTCTTC. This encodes CASSPPGRRGSNEQFF.

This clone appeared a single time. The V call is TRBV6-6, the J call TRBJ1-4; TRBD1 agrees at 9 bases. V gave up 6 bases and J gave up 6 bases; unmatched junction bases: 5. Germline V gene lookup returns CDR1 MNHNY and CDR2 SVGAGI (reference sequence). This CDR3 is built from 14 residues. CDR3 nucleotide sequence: TGTGCCAGCAGGACAGGGGGAATGGATGAAAAACTGTTTTTT. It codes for CASRTGGMDEKLFF.

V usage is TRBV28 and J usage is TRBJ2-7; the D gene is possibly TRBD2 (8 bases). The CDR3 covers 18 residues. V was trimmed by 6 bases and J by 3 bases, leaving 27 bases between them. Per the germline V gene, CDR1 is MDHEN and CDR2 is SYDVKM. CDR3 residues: CASSERGIGGDRFYEQYF. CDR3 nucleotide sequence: TGTGCCAGCAGCGAGAGAGGGATCGGGGGGGACAGATTCTACGAGCAGTACTTC.

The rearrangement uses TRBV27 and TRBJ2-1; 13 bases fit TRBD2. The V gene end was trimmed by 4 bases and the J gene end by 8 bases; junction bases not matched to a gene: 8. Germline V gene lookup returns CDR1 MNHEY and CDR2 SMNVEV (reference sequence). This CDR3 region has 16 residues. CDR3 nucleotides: TGTGCCAGCAGTTCAGGGACTAGCGGGAAAGGCTATGAGCAGTTCTTC. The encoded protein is CASSSGTSGKGYEQFF.

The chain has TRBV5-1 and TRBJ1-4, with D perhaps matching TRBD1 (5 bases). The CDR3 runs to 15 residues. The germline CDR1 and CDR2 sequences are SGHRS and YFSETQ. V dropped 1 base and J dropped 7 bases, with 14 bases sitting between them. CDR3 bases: TGCGCCAGCAGCTTGAGTGGCAGGGAGGGTGAAAAACTGTTTTTT. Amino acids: CASSLSGREGEKLFF.

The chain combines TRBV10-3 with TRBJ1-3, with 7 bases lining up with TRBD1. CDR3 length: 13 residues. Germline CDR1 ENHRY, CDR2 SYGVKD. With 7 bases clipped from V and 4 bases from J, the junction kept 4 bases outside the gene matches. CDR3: CAITQGQGNTIYF. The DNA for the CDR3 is TGTGCCATCACCCAGGGACAGGGAAACACCATATATTTT.

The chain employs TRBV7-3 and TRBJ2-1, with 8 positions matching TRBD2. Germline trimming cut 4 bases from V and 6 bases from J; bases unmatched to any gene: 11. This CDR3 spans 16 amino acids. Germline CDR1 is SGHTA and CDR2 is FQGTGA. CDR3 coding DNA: TGTGCCAGCAGCTCCAGCGGGGGCCGCCCGGGCAATGAGCAGTTCTTC. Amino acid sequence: CASSSSGGRPGNEQFF.